The 6 T cell receptor beta chains reported below all come from one sample, sequenced in a study of blood T cell repertoires in COVID-19. Measured with immunoSEQ multiplex PCR; TCRdb has only the in-frame clones, and not every one. Of some 150,000 clones in the sample, around 82% are singletons; the top ten hold approximately 0.6%. Sequencing used peripheral blood. The receptors shown here come from a man aged 55-75 years with COVID-19, enrolled during active disease.

The chain uses TRBV9 and TRBJ2-3; D call uncertain. Germline V CDR1 and CDR2: SGDLS, YYNGEE. The CDR3 runs to 13 residues. The ends were cut back, 4 bases at V and 10 bases at J, with 16 bases in the middle. The CDR3 nucleotides read TGTGCCAGCAGCCCCCCTCAGGCAGAAGCGCAGTATTTT. Its protein product is CASSPPQAEAQYF.

The V call is TRBV7-8, the J call TRBJ2-6, with 12 bases lining up with TRBD1. The V segment lost 2 bases and the J segment 2 bases; nucleotides outside the gene matches: 4. Germline values: CDR1 SGHVS, CDR2 FQNEAQ. The CDR3 spans 18 residues. CDR3 in amino acids: CASSLMGQGAAGANVLTF. The CDR3 nucleotides are TGTGCCAGCAGCTTAATGGGACAGGGGGCGGCTGGGGCCAACGTCCTGACTTTC.

The count of this clone is one. This rearrangement joins TRBV7-2 to TRBJ2-5, with D hard to call. The germline V and J ends were trimmed by 1 base and 2 bases, with 5 bases remaining between them. Looked up from germline, CDR1 is SGHTA and CDR2 is FQGNSA. The CDR3 is 13 residues long. The CDR3 loop reads CASSLVGQETQYF. CDR3 coding DNA: TGTGCCAGCAGCTTAGTCGGGCAAGAGACCCAGTACTTC.

This clone was detected only once. This chain joins TRBV6-1 and TRBJ2-2; D uncertain. Trimming pared 5 bases from V and 1 base from J, leaving 8 bases between. The CDR3 spans 14 residues. Germline lookup yields CDR1 MNHNS and CDR2 SASEGT. As DNA, the CDR3 is TGTGCCAGCAGTTCCACAATGAACACCGGGGAGCTGTTTTTT. It codes for CASSSTMNTGELFF.

The CDR3 protein is CASRGLAGEFTHEQYF. Here the CDR3 DNA reads TGTGCCAGTAGGGGACTAGCGGGAGAATTTACCCACGAGCAGTACTTC. V gene TRBV19 combines with J gene TRBJ2-7; 14 bases fit TRBD2. V lost 6 bases, J lost 5 bases, and 9 bases stayed unmatched. The germline V gene encodes CDR1 LNHDA and CDR2 SQIVND (reference sequence). The length of the CDR3 is 16 residues.

This sequence joins TRBV7-6 and TRBJ2-5; D gene uncertain. This CDR3 has 12 residues. CDR1 is SGHVS, CDR2 FNYEAQ, per germline. Trimming shortened V by 2 bases and J by 5 bases, and 6 bases separated the two germline ends. The DNA for the CDR3 is TGTGCCAGCAGCTTATACGAGGAGACCCAGTACTTC. It is translated as CASSLYEETQYF.